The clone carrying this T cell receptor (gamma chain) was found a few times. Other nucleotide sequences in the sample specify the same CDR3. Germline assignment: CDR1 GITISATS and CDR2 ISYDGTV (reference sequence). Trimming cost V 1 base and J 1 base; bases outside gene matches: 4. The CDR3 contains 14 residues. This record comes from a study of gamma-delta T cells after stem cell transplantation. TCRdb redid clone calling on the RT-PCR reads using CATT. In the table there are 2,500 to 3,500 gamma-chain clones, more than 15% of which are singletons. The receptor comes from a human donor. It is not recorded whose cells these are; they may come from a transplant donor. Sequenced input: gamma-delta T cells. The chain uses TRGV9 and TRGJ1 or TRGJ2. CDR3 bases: TGTGCCTTGTGGGAGGTCCGAAATTATTATAAGAAACTCTTT. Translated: CALWEVRNYYKKLF.